The following is a T cell receptor beta chain sequence with its context. This sample is part of a study of blood T cell repertoires in COVID-19. The table came from immunoSEQ multiplex PCR; TCRdb's copy has only in-frame clones and leaves some out. The sample records some 44,000 clones, about 92% being singletons. The J segment lost 2 bases and the V segment lost 0 bases, leaving 6 bases of the junction unmatched. Germline V gene data show CDR1 as LGHNA and CDR2 as YSLEER. CDR3 length: 16 residues. The V gene is TRBV4-3, the J gene TRBJ1-2; 7 bases align to TRBD1. The origin of this receptor is a human donor in a cohort sampled during active COVID-19. The sequencing input was peripheral blood. The CDR3, as DNA: TGCGCCAGCAGCCAAGATTTAGGACAGGCGAACTATGGCTACACCTTC. It is translated as CASSQDLGQANYGYTF.